These 28 T cell receptor beta chains were all obtained from the same sample, sequenced in a study of cytomegalovirus exposure and HLA in healthy donors (dated by TCRdb to about 2017). The library was prepared using the immunoSEQ multiplex PCR assay. A mixture of 60 forward primers for TCR Vbeta segments and 13 reverse primers for TCR Jbeta segments was used in the multiplex PCR. Imported from immuneACCESS, the table was reduced by TCRdb to in-frame sequences with V and J called. These copies leave out some clones; in studies compared against another copy, an unresolved V gene accounts for under half, and the cause of the remainder is not known. This sample is represented by 100,000 or so clones; 83% of them were singletons. Of the sample, 5% to 6.5% falls within the top ten clones. Sequencing was performed on PBMCs. The source is a man aged 18 to 29 in good health and CMV-seronegative.

The chain recombines TRBV14 with TRBJ1-1; TRBD1 might be the D (5 bases). V gave up 1 base and J gave up 0 bases, with 9 bases separating them. Germline CDR1 is SGHDN and CDR2 is FVKESK. The CDR3 spans 15 residues. The CDR3, as DNA: TGTGCCAGCAGCCAAGGGGGCACGATGAACACTGAAGCTTTCTTT. Protein product: CASSQGGTMNTEAFF.

The chain is built from TRBV19 and TRBJ2-5; 8 bases agree with TRBD1. Germline loops: CDR1 LNHDA, CDR2 SQIVND (reference sequence). Trimming cost V 0 bases and J 1 base; bases outside gene matches: 1. The CDR3 is 15 amino acids. The CDR3 nucleotides are TGTGCCAGTAGTATAGACACAGGGGGCCAAGAGACCCAGTACTTC. Encoded protein: CASSIDTGGQETQYF.

V and J are TRBV7-9 and TRBJ2-7, with D perhaps TRBD2 (7 bases). CDR1 and CDR2 (germline): SEHNR, FQNEAQ (reference sequence). The CDR3 extends over 15 amino acids. V dropped 1 base and J dropped 3 bases, with 13 bases sitting between them. The CDR3 protein is CASSLDQRGGYEQYF. The CDR3 bases are TGTGCCAGCAGCTTAGATCAGAGGGGGGGCTACGAGCAGTACTTC.

The gene calls are TRBV19 and TRBJ2-6; 10 bases align to TRBD1. The CDR3 loop spans 16 amino acids. Per germline, CDR1 LNHDA and CDR2 SQIVND (reference sequence). V trimming: 0 bases; J trimming: 6 bases; junction bases outside the gene matches: 2. In DNA, the CDR3 is TGTGCCAGTAGTATAGAAGGGACAGGGGAGGCCAACGTCCTGACTTTC. Translation gives CASSIEGTGEANVLTF. The full variable domain, with the rest looked up from reference TRBV19 and TRBJ2-6, is DGGITQSPKYLFRKEGQNVTLSCEQNLNHDAMYWYRQDPGQGLRLIYYSQIVNDFQKGDIAEGYSVSREKKESFPLTVTSAQKNPTAFYLCASSIEGTGEANVLTFGAGSRLTVL.

The J gene is TRBJ1-3, the V gene TRBV18; unclear D gene. The CDR3 length is 17 residues. Germline CDR1 and CDR2: KGHSH and LQKENI. V lost 1 base to trimming and J lost 0 bases, with 13 bases between them. The CDR3 sequence is CASSPLRAGDSGNTIYF. CDR3 nucleotide sequence: TGTGCCAGCTCACCACTACGAGCAGGTGACTCTGGAAACACCATATATTTT.

V is TRBV5-6 and J is TRBJ2-3; 8 bases map to TRBD1. The CDR3 loop spans 16 amino acids. The V segment lost 3 bases and the J segment 0 bases; nucleotides outside the gene matches: 6. CDR1 is SGHDT, CDR2 YYEEEE, per germline. CDR3 coding DNA: TGTGCCAGCAGCTCTGGACAGGGTTGGAGCACAGATACGCAGTATTTT. Translating gives CASSSGQGWSTDTQYF.

This clone was detected a few times. V usage is TRBV30 and J usage is TRBJ1-2; no clear D. Germline V gives CDR1 GTSNPN, CDR2 SVGIG (reference sequence). Trimming took off 5 bases at V and 4 bases at J, with 8 bases between the two ends. CDR3 size: 11 residues. CDR3 sequence reads: CAWSNPYGYTF. CDR3 DNA: TGTGCCTGGTCCAATCCCTATGGCTACACCTTC.

This clone turned up a few times. The chain employs TRBV5-6 and TRBJ1-1, with no clear D. V was clipped by 0 bases and J by 5 bases, with 8 bases between them. Germline V gene lookup returns CDR1 SGHDT and CDR2 YYEEEE. This CDR3 region has 13 residues. CDR3 bases: TGTGCCAGCAGCTTGGACCGGAGGACTGAAGCTTTCTTT. Residues: CASSLDRRTEAFF.

J is TRBJ2-5 and V is TRBV20-1; D gene ambiguous. The V and J ends lost 3 bases and 4 bases respectively, with 6 bases between them. The CDR3 has 11 residues. Germline V gene lookup returns CDR1 DFQATT and CDR2 SNEGSKA (reference sequence). The CDR3 DNA sequence: TGCAGTGCTAGCTCGGGAGAGACCCAGTACTTC. Protein product: CSASSGETQYF.

The chain combines TRBV5-1 with TRBJ2-1; 9 bases line up with TRBD1. Germline lookup yields CDR1 SGHRS and CDR2 YFSETQ. This CDR3 contains 15 residues. V dropped 4 bases and J dropped 6; count of bases not matched to a gene: 8. The CDR3 DNA follows: TGCGCCAGCAGCCCCCGGGACAGGGTCCCCAATGAGCAGTTCTTC. Residues: CASSPRDRVPNEQFF.

The CDR3 spells CASSLVVRVRETQYF. In DNA form, the CDR3 reads TGTGCCAGCAGCTTAGTCGTCAGGGTGAGGGAGACCCAGTACTTC. The chain uses TRBV7-8 and TRBJ2-5, with a weak D call TRBD1 (5 bases). The CDR3 has 15 residues. The germline V and J ends were trimmed by 1 base and 5 bases, with 14 bases remaining between them. The germline CDR1 and CDR2 sequences are SGHVS and FQNEAQ.

This chain joins TRBV6-1 and TRBJ2-1; 8 bases are shared with TRBD2. The V gene end was trimmed by 4 bases and the J gene end by 4 bases; junction bases not matched to a gene: 6. The CDR3 is 15 amino acids. Germline V lookup: CDR1 MNHNS, CDR2 SASEGT. The CDR3 DNA is TGTGCCAGCAGTGCGGGGACTAGGGCATACAATGAGCAGTTCTTC. This gives the protein CASSAGTRAYNEQFF.

V gene TRBV11-3 combines with J gene TRBJ2-3; D may be TRBD2 (6 bases). This CDR3 has 16 amino acids. V was clipped by 2 bases and J by 6 bases, with 18 bases between them. Per the germline V gene, CDR1 is SGHNT and CDR2 is YENEEA. In DNA form, the CDR3 reads TGTGCCAGCAGCTTAAAAGCGGGCGGCCTCGAGGATACGCAGTATTTT. Residues: CASSLKAGGLEDTQYF.

This clone was seen only a few times. The rearrangement uses TRBV27 and TRBJ2-6; maybe TRBD1 (6 bases). This CDR3 contains 17 residues. The germline gives CDR1 MNHEY, CDR2 SMNVEV (reference sequence). The V end was cut by 2 bases, the J end by 4 bases, with 15 bases between. The chain's CDR3 is CASSLVVPGTGANVLTF. The CDR3 DNA is TGTGCCAGCAGTTTAGTGGTCCCAGGGACAGGGGCCAACGTCCTGACTTTC. The whole variable domain, filled in from reference TRBV27 and TRBJ2-6, reads EAQVTQNPRYLITVTGKKLTVTCSQNMNHEYMSWYRQDPGLGLRQIYYSMNVEVTDKGDVPEGYKVSRKEKRNFPLILESPSPNQTSLYFCASSLVVPGTGANVLTFGAGSRLTVL.

This clone was counted only a few times. This chain joins TRBV5-4 and TRBJ2-7; 11 bases are a match to TRBD2. Germline values: CDR1 SGHNT, CDR2 YYREEE (reference sequence). V trimming: 4 bases; J trimming: 4 bases; junction bases outside the gene matches: 7. The CDR3 has 15 residues. The CDR3 coding sequence is TGTGCCAGCAGCGGCATAGCGGGAGGGCGGTACGAGCAGTACTTC. Protein product: CASSGIAGGRYEQYF.

Concerning this clone itself: This sample includes further DNA sequences coding for the same CDR3. This chain uses TRBV7-2 with TRBJ2-5, with D maybe TRBD2 (7 bases). The V gene lost 0 bases and the J gene lost 5 bases, with 13 bases spanning the gap. Germline V gene lookup returns CDR1 SGHTA and CDR2 FQGNSA. This CDR3 is built from 15 residues. The CDR3 region is CASSLAGRGGETQYF. The CDR3 coding sequence is TGTGCCAGCAGCTTAGCGGGGAGGGGGGGGGAGACCCAGTACTTC.

The rearrangement links TRBV19 to TRBJ2-2; 9 bases are a match to TRBD2. Trimming took 10 bases from V and 6 from J; bases not matched to a gene: 12. Germline V gene data show CDR1 as LNHDA and CDR2 as SQIVND (reference sequence). CDR3 length: 15 residues. The CDR3: CATRISGSTAGELFF. The CDR3 nucleotides are TGTGCCACCAGGATTAGCGGGAGTACGGCCGGGGAGCTGTTTTTT.

This clone came up once. The chain links TRBV9 to TRBJ2-7; the match to TRBD1 covers 9 bases. The length of the CDR3 is 14 residues. The V gene end was trimmed by 3 bases and the J gene end by 2 bases; junction bases not matched to a gene: 3. Germline V gene sequence: CDR1 SGDLS, CDR2 YYNGEE. The CDR3 nucleotides are TGTGCCAGCAGCGCCGGGACAGGGACCTACGAGCAGTACTTC. Translated, it gives CASSAGTGTYEQYF. The whole variable domain, remainder taken from reference TRBV9 and TRBJ2-7, is DSGVTQTPKHLITATGQRVTLRCSPRSGDLSVYWYQQSLDQGLQFLIQYYNGEERAKGNILERFSAQQFPDLHSELNLSSLELGDSALYFCASSAGTGTYEQYFGPGTRLTVT.

The chain combines TRBV27 with TRBJ1-2, with D perhaps matching TRBD1 (6 bases). V lost 5 bases, J lost 5 bases, and 9 bases lay in between. The CDR3 runs to 12 residues. The germline gives CDR1 MNHEY, CDR2 SMNVEV (reference sequence). The CDR3 nucleotides read TGTGCCAGCAGTCCCAGGGGATATGGCTACACCTTC. Protein sequence: CASSPRGYGYTF.

The rearrangement links TRBV27 to TRBJ1-5; D is uncertain. The CDR3 spans 15 residues. V lost 2 bases and J lost 2, with 10 bases in between. Germline V gives CDR1 MNHEY, CDR2 SMNVEV (reference sequence). The CDR3 DNA follows: TGTGCCAGCAGTTTAGTGAGGAGAGGCAATCAGCCCCAGCATTTT. Its protein is CASSLVRRGNQPQHF.

The count of this clone is one. The chain is built from TRBV4-3 and TRBJ1-5, with D perhaps matching TRBD1 (6 bases). The CDR3 is 18 residues long. CDR1 is LGHNA, CDR2 YSLEER, per germline. Trimming took off 1 base at V and 3 bases at J, with 19 bases between the two ends. CDR3 in DNA: TGCGCCAGCAGCCAAGGGACCACGGCAGGGGTGGCCAATCAGCCCCAGCATTTT. Its translation is CASSQGTTAGVANQPQHF.

This chain joins TRBV5-1 and TRBJ2-1; weak D call: TRBD2 (5 bases). The CDR3 spans 14 residues. The germline V and J ends were trimmed by 0 bases and 3 bases, with 7 bases remaining between them. CDR1 and CDR2 from the germline V gene are SGHRS and YFSETQ. The CDR3 here is CASSLERDYNEQFF. CDR3 in DNA: TGCGCCAGCAGCTTGGAGAGGGACTACAATGAGCAGTTCTTC.

The rearrangement links TRBV19 to TRBJ2-5; D not certain. This CDR3 is built from 15 residues. Trimming stripped 6 bases from V and 3 bases from J, with 17 bases between. CDR1 and CDR2 (germline): LNHDA, SQIVND (reference sequence). The CDR3, as DNA: TGTGCCAGTAGCCCTGACGGAGCGCTCGAAGAGACCCAGTACTTC. This encodes CASSPDGALEETQYF.

V gene TRBV12-5 combines with J gene TRBJ2-2; 12 positions agree with TRBD1. J lost 2 bases, V lost 4 bases, and 5 bases had no gene match. Germline CDR1 LGHNT, CDR2 FRNRAP. The CDR3 is 17 amino acids. This chain's CDR3 is CASGWVGQGANTGELFF. The CDR3 DNA follows: TGTGCTAGTGGTTGGGTGGGACAGGGGGCTAACACCGGGGAGCTGTTTTTT. Using reference TRBV12-5 and TRBJ2-2 for the parts outside the CDR3, the full variable domain is DARVTQTPRHKVTEMGQEVTMRCQPILGHNTVFWYRQTMMQGLELLAYFRNRAPLDDSGMPKDRFSAEMPDATLATLKIQPSEPRDSAVYFCASGWVGQGANTGELFFGEGSRLTVL.

The count of this clone is one. The chain couples TRBV28 to TRBJ2-2; 7 nucleotides align to TRBD2. Trimming cost V 3 bases and J 1 base; bases outside gene matches: 5. This CDR3 has 16 amino acids. The germline gives CDR1 MDHEN, CDR2 SYDVKM. In DNA, the CDR3 is TGTGCCAGCAGTTTCTCGAGGGAGGGGAACACCGGGGAGCTGTTTTTT. It translates to CASSFSREGNTGELFF.

CDR3 nucleotides: TGTGCCAGCAGTTCCCCACAGGGGGCCGGCACCTTC. Translated, it gives CASSSPQGAGTF. This sequence joins TRBV6-6 and TRBJ1-2; 9 nucleotides match TRBD1. The CDR3 runs to 12 residues. CDR1 and CDR2 (germline): MNHNY, SVGAGI (reference sequence). V shed 4 bases and J 13 bases; nucleotides not matched to a gene: 7.

This chain links TRBV7-9 with TRBJ1-1; TRBD1 is a possible D gene (5 bases). Germline V lookup: CDR1 SEHNR, CDR2 FQNEAQ (reference sequence). The V end lost 6 bases, the J end lost 5 bases, and 10 bases lay between the germline ends. The CDR3 totals 12 residues. This CDR3 is CASRNRGTEAFF. In DNA form, the CDR3 reads TGTGCCAGCAGAAACCGGGGGACTGAAGCTTTCTTT.

The rearrangement uses TRBV6-5 and TRBJ2-7; 9 bases line up with TRBD1. This CDR3 has 16 residues. In germline, CDR1 is MNHEY, CDR2 SVGAGI. J was trimmed by 7 bases and V by 3 bases; bases with no gene match: 13. CDR3 protein: CASSYSPGQGGREQYF. The CDR3, as DNA: TGTGCCAGCAGTTATTCCCCGGGACAGGGCGGTCGGGAGCAGTACTTC.